The 31 T cell receptor beta chains given below trace back to one sample, sequenced in a study of blood T cell repertoires in COVID-19. Generated by immunoSEQ multiplex PCR, the TCRdb table keeps only in-frame clones and is missing some. Of around 95,000 clones listed, around four fifths are singletons. The sample comprised peripheral blood. The receptors were gathered from a woman aged 70-85 years with acute or convalescent COVID-19.

V is TRBV12-3 or TRBV12-4 and J is TRBJ2-7; 10 nucleotides match TRBD1. V was pared by 5 bases and J by 5 bases, with 3 bases of the junction left unmatched. This CDR3 region has 13 residues. The chain's CDR3 is CASSPGQGDEQYF. Here the CDR3 DNA reads TGTGCCAGCAGTCCCGGACAGGGGGACGAGCAGTACTTC.

This chain links TRBV7-6 with TRBJ2-5; maybe TRBD1 (5 bases). Germline CDR1 and CDR2: SGHVS and FNYEAQ. Trimming took off 1 base at V and 2 bases at J, with 8 bases between the two ends. This CDR3 is 14 amino acids long. The CDR3 reads CASSLDRQQETQYF. In nucleotides, the CDR3 is TGTGCCAGCAGCTTAGACCGACAGCAAGAGACCCAGTACTTC.

The chain combines TRBV9 with TRBJ2-2; 9 positions match TRBD2. The CDR3 contains 17 residues. With 1 base clipped from V and 1 base from J, the junction kept 5 bases outside the gene matches. CDR1 SGDLS and CDR2 YYNGEE come from the germline V gene. CDR3 sequence (DNA): TGTGCCAGCAGCGTAAGAAGTAGCGGGGGGAACACCGGGGAGCTGTTTTTT. Translation gives CASSVRSSGGNTGELFF.

Here the CDR3 DNA reads TGTGCCAGCAGCAAAGATGCGGTCAGGGGAGTCATTCAGTACTTC. Protein product: CASSKDAVRGVIQYF. The chain couples TRBV21-1 to TRBJ2-4; whether TRBD1, the table's D call, matches the DNA was not checked. TRBV21-1 is termed a pseudogene. The CDR3 has 15 residues.

The table lists this clone with a few counts. This sequence joins TRBV5-6 and TRBJ1-5; 9 nucleotides match TRBD1. Germline V lookup: CDR1 SGHDT, CDR2 YYEEEE. Trimming removed 1 base from V and 5 bases from J; junction bases left unmatched: 4. The CDR3 has 15 amino acids. The CDR3 loop is CASSLTGQGDQPQHF. The CDR3, as DNA: TGTGCCAGCAGCTTGACGGGACAGGGTGATCAGCCCCAGCATTTT.

The chain carries TRBV7-6 and TRBJ1-3; no clear D gene. Germline V CDR1 and CDR2: SGHVS, FNYEAQ. V dropped 5 bases and J dropped 0 bases, with 14 bases sitting between them. This CDR3 comprises 16 residues. CDR3 nucleotide sequence: TGTGCCAGCAGCCCCGCAGCGTGGAGCTCTGGAAACACCATATATTTT. This translates into CASSPAAWSSGNTIYF. The full variable domain, completed using reference TRBV7-6 and TRBJ1-3, is GAGVSQSPRYKVTKRGQDVALRCDPISGHVSLYWYRQALGQGPEFLTYFNYEAQQDKSGLPNDRFSAERPEGSISTLTIQRTEQRDSAMYRCASSPAAWSSGNTIYFGEGSWLTVV.

This rearrangement joins TRBV6-5 to TRBJ1-2, with 8 positions matching TRBD1. Germline V gene sequence: CDR1 MNHEY, CDR2 SVGAGI. The CDR3 covers 13 residues. Germline trimming cut 2 bases from V and 4 bases from J; bases unmatched to any gene: 0. CDR3 sequence reads: CASSYTGGYGYTF. In DNA form, the CDR3 reads TGTGCCAGCAGTTACACAGGGGGCTATGGCTACACCTTC.

This clone occurred many times. This chain connects TRBV19 to TRBJ1-1, with D possibly matching TRBD1 (5 bases). V lost 5 bases and J 1 base, leaving 11 bases between the germline ends. The CDR3 runs 14 residues. Germline V gene data show CDR1 as LNHDA and CDR2 as SQIVND (reference sequence). The CDR3 bases are TGTGCCAGTAGTGCCGGCAGGGCGAACACTGAAGCTTTCTTT. This sequence encodes CASSAGRANTEAFF. Together with reference TRBV19 and TRBJ1-1, the CDR3 gives the full variable domain: DGGITQSPKYLFRKEGQNVTLSCEQNLNHDAMYWYRQDPGQGLRLIYYSQIVNDFQKGDIAEGYSVSREKKESFPLTVTSAQKNPTAFYLCASSAGRANTEAFFGQGTRLTVV.

In DNA, the CDR3 is TGTGCCAGCAGCTTAGGGACTTGGGAGAACATTCAGTACTTC. Protein: CASSLGTWENIQYF. The chain is built from TRBV7-2 and TRBJ2-4; maybe TRBD2 (5 bases). V was cut by 1 base and J by 7 bases, with 11 bases left in between. This CDR3 contains 14 residues. CDR1 SGHTA and CDR2 FQGNSA come from the germline V gene.

The CDR3 is CASSLDGYNSPLHF. CDR3 in DNA: TGCGCCAGCAGCTTGGACGGCTATAATTCACCCCTCCACTTT. The gene calls are TRBV5-1 and TRBJ1-6; D unresolved. Trimming took 0 bases from V and 3 from J, leaving 4 bases between them. The germline gives CDR1 SGHRS, CDR2 YFSETQ. The CDR3 length is 14 residues.

The chain has TRBV10-2 and TRBJ1-2, with D possibly matching TRBD1 (5 bases). The CDR3 spans 13 residues. Germline V gene lookup returns CDR1 WSHSY and CDR2 SAAADI. The V gene lost 6 bases and the J gene lost 3 bases, with 11 bases spanning the gap. The CDR3 reads CASSSDSHYGYTF. The CDR3 nucleotides are TGCGCCAGCAGCTCCGACAGCCACTATGGCTACACCTTC.

The CDR3 reads CASSSGQAIYGYTF. DNA for the CDR3: TGTGCCAGCAGTTCTGGACAGGCGATCTATGGCTACACCTTC. The chain has TRBV11-2 and TRBJ1-2, with 7 bases fitting TRBD1. V shed 6 bases and J 4 bases; nucleotides not matched to a gene: 8. Germline V lookup: CDR1 SGHAT, CDR2 FQNNGV. The CDR3 consists of 14 residues.

The CDR3 sequence: CASSTSDRSLMNTEAFF. CDR3 DNA: TGTGCCAGCAGCACCTCGGACAGAAGTCTGATGAACACTGAAGCTTTCTTT. The genes are TRBV9 and TRBJ1-1; perhaps TRBD1 as D (6 bases). The ends were cut back, 4 bases at V and 0 bases at J, with 19 bases in the middle. The CDR3 covers 17 residues. From germline, CDR1 is SGDLS and CDR2 YYNGEE.

There are a few counts of this clone. The rearrangement links TRBV4-1 to TRBJ2-3; 7 nucleotides agree with TRBD2. The V and J ends lost 3 bases and 5 bases, in that order; junction bases with no gene match: 11. The length of the CDR3 is 16 residues. Germline V gene data show CDR1 as MGHRA and CDR2 as YSYEKL. This CDR3 is CASSHLAGRDGDTQYF. In DNA form, the CDR3 reads TGCGCCAGCAGCCATTTAGCGGGCCGTGACGGAGATACGCAGTATTTT.

This clone was recorded once. The chain has TRBV19 and TRBJ2-5, with 9 bases aligning to TRBD2. The V gene's germline CDR1 is LNHDA and CDR2 SQIVND (reference sequence). The CDR3 totals 15 residues. With V trimmed by 1 base and J by 5 bases, 5 bases remained unmatched. DNA for the CDR3: TGTGCCAGTAGTATAGGGGGGACTAGCCGTGAGACCCAGTACTTC. Residues: CASSIGGTSRETQYF.

The CDR3 region has the DNA TGTGCCACCAGCGGACTAGCGGGGGATGTTGAGCAGTTCTTC. Protein product: CATSGLAGDVEQFF. The rearrangement links TRBV6-4 to TRBJ2-1; 13 nucleotides align to TRBD2. The germline CDR1 and CDR2 sequences are MRHNA and SNTAGT. V gave up 10 bases and J gave up 9 bases; unmatched junction bases: 9. The CDR3 spans 14 residues.

The gene calls are TRBV6-6 and TRBJ1-1, with D hard to call. The CDR3 spans 15 residues. Per the germline V gene, CDR1 is MNHNY and CDR2 is SVGAGI (reference sequence). Trimming removed 2 bases from V and 1 base from J, with 11 bases in between. The chain's CDR3 is CASSYRAYENTEAFF. The CDR3 coding sequence is TGTGCCAGCAGTTACCGAGCTTACGAGAACACTGAAGCTTTCTTT.

The chain combines TRBV19 with TRBJ2-6, with 8 bases aligning to TRBD1. This CDR3 region has 20 residues. The germline gives CDR1 LNHDA, CDR2 SQIVND (reference sequence). Trimming at V came to 3 bases and at J to 0 bases, leaving 13 bases not matched to a gene. The CDR3 DNA is TGTGCCAGTAGTATCGAGGGGGCAGGGGGCTCACCCTCTGGGGCCAACGTCCTGACTTTC. This gives the protein CASSIEGAGGSPSGANVLTF.

The chain combines TRBV3-1 (or the pseudogene TRBV3-2) with TRBJ1-5; D not certain. Germline CDR1 is LGHDT and CDR2 is YNNKEL (reference sequence). The CDR3 spans 15 residues. The germline V and J ends were trimmed by 0 bases and 4 bases, with 10 bases remaining between them. Here the CDR3 reads CASSQDFAQNQPQHF. The CDR3 coding sequence is TGTGCCAGCAGCCAAGATTTCGCTCAGAATCAGCCCCAGCATTTT.

V usage is TRBV9 and J usage is TRBJ1-4, with D possibly TRBD1 on 6 matching bases. CDR1 is SGDLS, CDR2 YYNGEE, per germline. This CDR3 spans 15 amino acids. The V and J ends lost 3 bases and 5 bases respectively, with 14 bases between them. The CDR3 reads CASSAERGGNEKLFF. CDR3 DNA: TGTGCCAGCAGCGCAGAGAGAGGGGGAAATGAAAAACTGTTTTTT.

At least ten counts were recorded for this clone. This chain connects TRBV9 to TRBJ2-7, with 7 bases that match TRBD1. Germline CDR1 SGDLS, CDR2 YYNGEE. V was clipped by 4 bases and J by 2 bases; unmatched bases: 6. The CDR3 sequence is 14 residues long. The CDR3 nucleotides read TGTGCCAGCAGCCCACGGGGACAGACCTACGAGCAGTACTTC. As protein: CASSPRGQTYEQYF.

V usage is TRBV7-6 and J usage is TRBJ2-3, with D tentatively TRBD2 (6 bases). Germline V CDR1 and CDR2: SGHVS, FNYEAQ. V was pared by 5 bases and J by 0 bases, with 15 bases between. This CDR3 is built from 16 residues. In nucleotides, the CDR3 is TGTGCCAGCAGCATACTTGGCGGGGCTAGCACAGATACGCAGTATTTT. Its protein is CASSILGGASTDTQYF.

The chain joins TRBV2 to TRBJ1-6, with a tentative D call TRBD1 (5 bases). Germline CDR1 reads SNHLY; CDR2 reads FYNNEI. The CDR3 length is 14 residues. The V gene lost 7 bases and the J gene lost 8 bases, with 15 bases spanning the gap. CDR3 region: CASIFSRGDSPLHF. Here the CDR3 DNA reads TGTGCCAGCATTTTTTCACGGGGGGATTCACCCCTCCACTTT.

This clone was observed a handful of times. The genes are TRBV10-3 and TRBJ2-2; 9 bases map to TRBD1. Germline assignment: CDR1 ENHRY and CDR2 SYGVKD. The J segment lost 1 base and the V segment lost 6 bases, leaving 3 bases of the junction unmatched. This CDR3 is built from 15 residues. The CDR3 bases are TGTGCCATCAGGCCGGGACAGGGGAACACCGGGGAGCTGTTTTTT. Protein product: CAIRPGQGNTGELFF.

This sequence joins TRBV2 and TRBJ2-2, with 7 bases aligning to TRBD1. From germline, CDR1 is SNHLY and CDR2 FYNNEI. V lost 6 bases and J lost 0; bases outside the gene matches: 4. This CDR3 is built from 15 residues. The CDR3 here is CASRAGTANTGELFF. CDR3 sequence (DNA): TGTGCCAGCAGGGCCGGGACAGCGAACACCGGGGAGCTGTTTTTT.

The chain has TRBV19 and TRBJ1-5, with 8 bases lining up with TRBD1. Trimming cost V 5 bases and J 7 bases; bases outside gene matches: 7. The CDR3 is 14 residues long. Germline-derived CDR1 and CDR2 are LNHDA and SQIVND (reference sequence). The CDR3 sequence: CASSSTGGRQPQHF. Written as DNA, the CDR3 is TGTGCCAGTAGTTCCACAGGGGGGCGACAGCCCCAGCATTTT.

V gene TRBV5-4 combines with J gene TRBJ1-3; 11 nucleotides align to TRBD1. V trimming: 3 bases; J trimming: 4 bases; junction bases outside the gene matches: 9. The CDR3 runs 17 residues. The germline V gene has CDR1 SGHNT and CDR2 YYREEE (reference sequence). CDR3 region: CASSYYGTGGSGNTIYF. The CDR3, as DNA: TGTGCCAGCAGCTATTACGGGACAGGGGGATCCGGAAACACCATATATTTT.

This clone showed up just a few times. CDR3 residues: CASSLGEGKQWGTEAFF. CDR3 bases: TGTGCCAGCAGTCTCGGGGAGGGAAAACAATGGGGCACTGAAGCTTTCTTT. The rearrangement uses TRBV6-2 or TRBV6-3 and TRBJ1-1, with D unresolved. CDR1 and CDR2 (germline): MNHEY, SVGEGT. The CDR3 totals 17 residues. Trimming cost V 5 bases and J 4 bases, with 23 bases left between them.

V is TRBV5-4 and J is TRBJ2-3; 7 bases match TRBD1. Germline CDR1 and CDR2: SGHNT and YYREEE (reference sequence). The trim removed 3 bases at V and 4 bases at J, leaving 8 bases unmatched. The CDR3 contains 15 residues. CDR3 region: CASSSQGFGADTQYF. The DNA of the CDR3 is TGTGCCAGCAGCTCACAGGGGTTTGGGGCAGATACGCAGTATTTT.

This chain links TRBV30 with TRBJ1-4; 8 nucleotides match TRBD1. V shed 2 bases and J 10 bases; nucleotides not matched to a gene: 6. The CDR3 spans 13 residues. The germline V gene has CDR1 GTSNPN and CDR2 SVGIG (reference sequence). CDR3 bases: TGTGCCTGGAGTCAGGGGGCGAAGGGAAAACTGTTTTTT. Translated, it gives CAWSQGAKGKLFF.

The rearrangement joins TRBV10-3 to TRBJ1-1, with 11 nucleotides matching TRBD1. The junction had 10 bases not matched to a gene; V was cut back by 6 bases and J by 1 base. The germline V gene has CDR1 ENHRY and CDR2 SYGVKD. This CDR3 comprises 17 residues. CDR3 protein: CAIRGQGAVNGNTEAFF. For the CDR3, the DNA is TGTGCCATCAGAGGACAGGGGGCAGTTAACGGGAACACTGAAGCTTTCTTT.